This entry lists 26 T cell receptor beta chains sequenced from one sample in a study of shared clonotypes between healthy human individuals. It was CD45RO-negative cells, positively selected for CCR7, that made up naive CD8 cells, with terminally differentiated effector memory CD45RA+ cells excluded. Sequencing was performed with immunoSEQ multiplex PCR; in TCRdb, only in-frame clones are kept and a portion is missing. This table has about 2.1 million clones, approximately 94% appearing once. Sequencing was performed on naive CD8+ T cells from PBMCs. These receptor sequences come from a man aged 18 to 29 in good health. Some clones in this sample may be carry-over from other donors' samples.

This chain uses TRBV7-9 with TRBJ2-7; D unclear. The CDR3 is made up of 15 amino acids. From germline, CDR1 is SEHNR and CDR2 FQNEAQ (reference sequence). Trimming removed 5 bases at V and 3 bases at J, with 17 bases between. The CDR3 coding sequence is TGTGCCAGCAGCCCGCCAAGGAACCCAGACTACGAGCAGTACTTC. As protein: CASSPPRNPDYEQYF.

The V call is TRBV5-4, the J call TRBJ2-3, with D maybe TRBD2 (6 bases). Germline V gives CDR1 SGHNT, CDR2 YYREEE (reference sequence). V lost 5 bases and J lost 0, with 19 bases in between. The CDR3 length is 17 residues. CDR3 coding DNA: TGTGCCAGCAGGGCGGGATTATGGGATACTAGCACAGATACGCAGTATTTT. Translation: CASRAGLWDTSTDTQYF.

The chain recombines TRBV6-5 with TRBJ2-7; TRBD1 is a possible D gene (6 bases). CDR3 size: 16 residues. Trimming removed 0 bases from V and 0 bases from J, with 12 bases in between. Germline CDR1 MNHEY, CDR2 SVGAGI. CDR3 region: CASSYSEGTSSYEQYF. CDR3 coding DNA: TGTGCCAGCAGTTACTCAGAGGGGACAAGCTCCTACGAGCAGTACTTC.

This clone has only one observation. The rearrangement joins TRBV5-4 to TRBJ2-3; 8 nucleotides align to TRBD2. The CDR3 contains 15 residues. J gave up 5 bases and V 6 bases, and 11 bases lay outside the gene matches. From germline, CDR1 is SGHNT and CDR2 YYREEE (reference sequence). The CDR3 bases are TGTGCCAGCACAGTTCTGGGTAGCGGGAAAGATACGCAGTATTTT. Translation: CASTVLGSGKDTQYF. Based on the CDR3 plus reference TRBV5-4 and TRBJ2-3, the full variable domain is ETGVTQSPTHLIKTRGQQVTLRCSSQSGHNTVSWYQQALGQGPQFIFQYYREEENGRGNFPPRFSGLQFPNYSSELNVNALELDDSALYLCASTVLGSGKDTQYFGPGTRLTVL.

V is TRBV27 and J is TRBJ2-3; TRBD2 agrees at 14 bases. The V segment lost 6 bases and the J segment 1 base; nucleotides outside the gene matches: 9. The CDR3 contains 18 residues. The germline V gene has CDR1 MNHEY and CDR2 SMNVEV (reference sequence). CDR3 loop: CASRRLGTSGSGTDTQYF. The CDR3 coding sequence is TGTGCCAGCAGGAGGTTAGGGACTAGCGGGAGTGGCACAGATACGCAGTATTTT.

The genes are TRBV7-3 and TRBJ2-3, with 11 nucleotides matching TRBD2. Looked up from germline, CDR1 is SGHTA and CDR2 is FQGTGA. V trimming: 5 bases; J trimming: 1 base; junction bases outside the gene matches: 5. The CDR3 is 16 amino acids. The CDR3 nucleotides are TGTGCCAGCAGCCTGCTTAGCGGGGGGGGCACAGATACGCAGTATTTT. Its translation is CASSLLSGGGTDTQYF.

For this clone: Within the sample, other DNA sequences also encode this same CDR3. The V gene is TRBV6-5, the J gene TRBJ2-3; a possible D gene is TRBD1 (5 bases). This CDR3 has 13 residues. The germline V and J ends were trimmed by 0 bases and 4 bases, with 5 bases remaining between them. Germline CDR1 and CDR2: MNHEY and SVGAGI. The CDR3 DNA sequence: TGTGCCAGCAGTTACTCCAGGGCAGATACGCAGTATTTT. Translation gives CASSYSRADTQYF.

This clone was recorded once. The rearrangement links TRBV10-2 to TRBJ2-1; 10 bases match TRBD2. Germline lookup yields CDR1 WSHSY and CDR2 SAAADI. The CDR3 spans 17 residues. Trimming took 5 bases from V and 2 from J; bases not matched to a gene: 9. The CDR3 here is CASSRPGTSVTYNEQFF. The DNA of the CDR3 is TGCGCCAGCAGTAGACCCGGGACTAGCGTCACCTACAATGAGCAGTTCTTC.

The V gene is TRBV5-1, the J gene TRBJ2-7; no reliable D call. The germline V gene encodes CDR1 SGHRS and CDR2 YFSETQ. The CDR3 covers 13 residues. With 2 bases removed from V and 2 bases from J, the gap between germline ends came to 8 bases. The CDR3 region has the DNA TGCGCCAGCAGCTTAACGGCCCCCTACGAGCAGTACTTC. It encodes CASSLTAPYEQYF.

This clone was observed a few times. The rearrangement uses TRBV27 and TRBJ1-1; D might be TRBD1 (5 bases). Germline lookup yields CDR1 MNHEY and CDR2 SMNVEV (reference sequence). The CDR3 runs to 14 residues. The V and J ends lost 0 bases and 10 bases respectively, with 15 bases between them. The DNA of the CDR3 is TGTGCCAGCAGTTTATCCGCGGGCGGGAGGGGAGCTTTCTTT. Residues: CASSLSAGGRGAFF.

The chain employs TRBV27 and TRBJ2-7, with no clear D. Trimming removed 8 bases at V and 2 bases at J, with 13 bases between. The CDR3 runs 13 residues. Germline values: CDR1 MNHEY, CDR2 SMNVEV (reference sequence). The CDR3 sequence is CASGLGLTYEQYF. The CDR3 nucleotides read TGTGCCAGCGGTCTAGGGTTAACCTACGAGCAGTACTTC.

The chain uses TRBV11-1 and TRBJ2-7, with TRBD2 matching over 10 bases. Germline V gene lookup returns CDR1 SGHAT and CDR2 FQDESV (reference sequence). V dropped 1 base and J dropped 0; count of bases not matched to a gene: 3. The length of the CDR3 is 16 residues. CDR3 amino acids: CASSLGLAGVSYEQYF. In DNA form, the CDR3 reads TGTGCCAGCAGCTTAGGGCTAGCGGGAGTCTCCTACGAGCAGTACTTC.

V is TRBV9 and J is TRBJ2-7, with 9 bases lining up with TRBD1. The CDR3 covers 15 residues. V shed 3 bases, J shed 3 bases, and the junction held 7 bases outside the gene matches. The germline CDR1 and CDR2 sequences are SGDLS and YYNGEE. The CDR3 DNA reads TGTGCCAGCAGCGCTTCCGGGACAGGGCTCTACGAGCAGTACTTC. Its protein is CASSASGTGLYEQYF.

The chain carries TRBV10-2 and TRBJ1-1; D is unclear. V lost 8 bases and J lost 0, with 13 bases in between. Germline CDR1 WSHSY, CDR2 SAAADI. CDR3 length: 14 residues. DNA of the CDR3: TGCGCCAGCCGCAAAGATATCATGAACACTGAAGCTTTCTTT. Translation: CASRKDIMNTEAFF.

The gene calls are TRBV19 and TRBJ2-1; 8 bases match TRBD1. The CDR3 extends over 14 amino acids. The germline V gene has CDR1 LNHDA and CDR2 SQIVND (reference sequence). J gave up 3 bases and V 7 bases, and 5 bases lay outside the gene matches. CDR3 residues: CASMTGALYNEQFF. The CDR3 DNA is TGTGCCAGTATGACAGGGGCGCTCTACAATGAGCAGTTCTTC.

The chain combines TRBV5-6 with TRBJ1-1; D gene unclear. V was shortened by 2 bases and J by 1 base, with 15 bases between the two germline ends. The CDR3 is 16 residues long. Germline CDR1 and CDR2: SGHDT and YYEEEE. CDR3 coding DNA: TGTGCCAGCAGCTTCTTTTCGGGGTGGAGGAACACTGAAGCTTTCTTT. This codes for CASSFFSGWRNTEAFF.

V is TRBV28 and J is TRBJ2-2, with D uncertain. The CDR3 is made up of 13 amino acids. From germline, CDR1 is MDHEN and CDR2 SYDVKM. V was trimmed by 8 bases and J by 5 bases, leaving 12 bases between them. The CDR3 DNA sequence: TGTGCCAGCGGTCGTTCGGAGACCGGGGAGCTGTTTTTT. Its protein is CASGRSETGELFF.

The CDR3: CASSPRPDGTATNEKLFF. The CDR3 bases are TGTGCCAGCAGCCCTCGGCCCGACGGGACGGCAACTAATGAAAAACTGTTTTTT. The rearrangement links TRBV7-6 to TRBJ1-4, with D perhaps matching TRBD1 (5 bases). The germline CDR1 and CDR2 sequences are SGHVS and FNYEAQ. This CDR3 is built from 18 residues. V was clipped by 5 bases and J by 0 bases, with 19 bases between them.

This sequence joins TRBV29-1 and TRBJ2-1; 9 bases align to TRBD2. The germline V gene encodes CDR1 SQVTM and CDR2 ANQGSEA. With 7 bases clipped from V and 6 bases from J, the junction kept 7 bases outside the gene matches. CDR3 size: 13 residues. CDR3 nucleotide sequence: TGCAGCGCTAGGACTAGCGTAGGCAATGAGCAGTTCTTC. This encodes CSARTSVGNEQFF.

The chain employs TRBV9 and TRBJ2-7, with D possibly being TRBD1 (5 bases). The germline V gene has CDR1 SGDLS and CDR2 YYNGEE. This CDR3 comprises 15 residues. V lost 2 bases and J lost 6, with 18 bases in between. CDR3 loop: CASSVSGLLLAEQYF. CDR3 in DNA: TGTGCCAGCAGCGTCTCAGGGCTCCTCTTGGCCGAGCAGTACTTC.

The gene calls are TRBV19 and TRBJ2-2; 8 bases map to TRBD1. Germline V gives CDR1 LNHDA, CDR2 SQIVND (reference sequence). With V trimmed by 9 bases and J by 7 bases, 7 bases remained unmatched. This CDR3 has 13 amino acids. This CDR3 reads CASRTGRVGELFF. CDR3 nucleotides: TGTGCCAGCCGGACAGGGCGGGTCGGGGAGCTGTTTTTT.

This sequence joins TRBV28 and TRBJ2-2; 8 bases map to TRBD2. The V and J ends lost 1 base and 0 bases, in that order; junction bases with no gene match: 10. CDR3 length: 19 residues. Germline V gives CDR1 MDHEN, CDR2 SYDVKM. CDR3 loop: CASSLSYPAGASNTGELFF. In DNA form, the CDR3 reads TGTGCCAGCAGTTTATCTTACCCAGCGGGAGCCTCGAACACCGGGGAGCTGTTTTTT.

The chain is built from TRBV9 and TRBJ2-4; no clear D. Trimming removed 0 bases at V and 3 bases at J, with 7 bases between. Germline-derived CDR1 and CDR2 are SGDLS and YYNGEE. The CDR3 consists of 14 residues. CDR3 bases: TGTGCCAGCAGCGTAGATAACGGCAAAAACATTCAGTACTTC. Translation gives CASSVDNGKNIQYF. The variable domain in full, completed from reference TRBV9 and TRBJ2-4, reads DSGVTQTPKHLITATGQRVTLRCSPRSGDLSVYWYQQSLDQGLQFLIQYYNGEERAKGNILERFSAQQFPDLHSELNLSSLELGDSALYFCASSVDNGKNIQYFGAGTRLSVL.

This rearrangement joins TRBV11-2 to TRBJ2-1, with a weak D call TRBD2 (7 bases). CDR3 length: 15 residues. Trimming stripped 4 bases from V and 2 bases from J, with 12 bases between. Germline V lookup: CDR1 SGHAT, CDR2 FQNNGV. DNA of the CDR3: TGTGCCAGCAGCTGGGTGGGGGGGCCCTACAATGAGCAGTTCTTC. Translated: CASSWVGGPYNEQFF.

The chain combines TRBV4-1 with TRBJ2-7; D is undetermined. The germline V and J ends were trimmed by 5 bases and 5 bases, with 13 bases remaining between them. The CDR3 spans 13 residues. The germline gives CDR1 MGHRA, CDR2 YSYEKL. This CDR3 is CASSYGYSDEQYF. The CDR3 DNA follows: TGCGCCAGCAGCTATGGGTACTCGGACGAGCAGTACTTC.

The CDR3 sequence is CSVEWEEDYGYTF. The CDR3 DNA sequence: TGCAGCGTTGAATGGGAGGAGGACTATGGCTACACCTTC. The chain combines TRBV29-1 with TRBJ1-2, with unresolved D. Trimming shortened V by 2 bases and J by 3 bases, and 10 bases separated the two germline ends. From germline, CDR1 is SQVTM and CDR2 ANQGSEA. The CDR3 is 13 residues long.